Sequencing of this T cell receptor beta chain was carried out in a study of CD8 T cells in ankylosing spondylitis. J lost 6 bases, V lost 7 bases, and 12 bases had no gene match. The CDR3 length is 15 residues. This clonotype was recorded at least ten times. TCRdb redid the calling of the 5' RACE reads with MiXCR, one entry per CDR3 protein. The sample shows under 250,000 distinct CDR3 sequences, 8% to 11% of them seen only once. The chain combines TRBV12-3 or TRBV12-4 with TRBJ1-1; 9 bases are shared with TRBD1. The clonotype was recovered from a male donor with ankylosing spondylitis or in good health (not recorded which). Sequencing was done on a sample of blood, either unsorted or a sorted T cell fraction (not recorded which). Written as DNA, the CDR3 is TGTGCCAGCACCACTCCGAGACAGGGGGTGGCTGAAGCTTTCTTT. Protein: CASTTPRQGVAEAFF.